The sequence of this T cell receptor (beta chain) was determined in a study of technical replicates of blood from several donors. Measured with immunoSEQ multiplex PCR; TCRdb has only the in-frame clones, and not every one. The sample gives 74,000 or so clones, roughly 96% of which show up once; around 0.2% is in the top ten. The length of the CDR3 is 16 residues. The germline CDR1 and CDR2 sequences are MGHRA and YSYEKL. Deletions cut 0 bases from V and 4 bases from J, with 13 bases between. Only one count was recorded for this clone. The source material was T cells isolated from PBMCs. The V and J genes are TRBV4-1 and TRBJ2-1; D remains unclear. The source is a human donor in good health. CDR3 in amino acids: CASSQDPRFVYNEQFF. Here the CDR3 DNA reads TGCGCCAGCAGCCAAGATCCCAGGTTTGTTTACAATGAGCAGTTCTTC.